The rows below give T cell receptor beta chains drawn from one sample of a study of T cell responses to AZD1222 COVID-19 vaccine. Only in-frame clones appear in the TCRdb table, and some are missing; sequencing was by immunoSEQ multiplex PCR. The sample lists about 100,000 clones; over 90% were seen once. The input for sequencing was peripheral blood, taken on day 0 of AZD1222 vaccination. The receptors here all came from an adult in good health. The CDR3 runs from the conserved cysteine through the conserved F or W. The D gene is left open where the match is weak. For some rows the clone size is stated as once, few or many, or as a class when expanded; others skip it.

CDR3 length,J gene,V gene,D gene,clone size,CDR3 protein,CDR3 DNA
14,TRBJ1-5,TRBV7-8,-,-,CASGGEGWGQPQHF,TGTGCCAGCGGCGGAGAGGGGTGGGGTCAGCCCCAGCATTTT
14,TRBJ1-1,TRBV7-9,TRBD1,-,CAAGEGTGNTEAFF,TGTGCAGCGGGGGAAGGGACAGGGAACACTGAAGCTTTCTTT
15,TRBJ1-1,TRBV6-1,-,-,CASSDPRGWNTEAFF,TGTGCCAGCAGTGATCCCAGGGGTTGGAACACTGAAGCTTTCTTT
13,TRBJ2-7,TRBV5-6,-,-,CASSSQGGYEQYF,TGTGCCAGCAGCTCACAGGGTGGGTACGAGCAGTACTTC
13,TRBJ2-7,TRBV29-1,-,few,CSVSSGEFDEQYF,TGCAGCGTTTCTTCGGGGGAGTTTGACGAGCAGTACTTC
14,TRBJ1-4,TRBV6-5,-,-,CASRPQATNEKLFF,TGTGCCAGCAGACCCCAAGCAACTAATGAAAAACTGTTTTTT
15,TRBJ2-1,TRBV28,TRBD2,-,CASSKAGGPKNEQFF,TGTGCCAGCAGCAAAGCGGGAGGGCCCAAGAATGAGCAGTTCTTC
16,TRBJ1-4,TRBV6-1,TRBD1,-,CASSERSGTGSEKLFF,TGTGCCAGCAGTGAAAGATCCGGGACAGGGTCTGAAAAACTGTTTTTT
16,TRBJ1-2,TRBV5-1,TRBD1,-,CASSLGGGQSSYGYTF,TGCGCCAGCAGCTTGGGTGGGGGACAGAGCTCCTATGGCTACACCTTC
15,TRBJ2-1,TRBV3-1/TRBV3-2,-,-,CASSQPDPSYNEQFF,TGTGCCAGCAGCCAACCGGACCCCTCCTACAATGAGCAGTTCTTC
15,TRBJ2-3,TRBV24-1,-,-,CATSDFGPGVDTQYF,TGTGCCACCAGTGATTTCGGCCCGGGGGTGGATACGCAGTATTTT
12,TRBJ1-4,TRBV6-5,-,-,CASGSKREGLFF,TGTGCCAGCGGATCCAAGAGGGAAGGGCTGTTTTTT
15,TRBJ2-2,TRBV7-8,-,-,CASSLGNANTGELFF,TGTGCCAGCAGCTTGGGGAACGCGAACACCGGGGAGCTGTTTTTT
15,TRBJ1-1,TRBV4-2,-,-,CASSQGGEGNTEAFF,TGTGCCAGCAGCCAAGGTGGAGAAGGGAACACTGAAGCTTTCTTT
14,TRBJ1-2,TRBV27,TRBD1,once,CASRRQGYPYGYTF,TGTGCCAGCAGACGACAGGGGTACCCCTATGGCTACACCTTC
13,TRBJ2-5,TRBV9,-,-,CASSVDRAETQYF,TGTGCCAGCAGCGTAGACAGGGCCGAGACCCAGTACTTC
15,TRBJ2-1,TRBV2,TRBD2,-,CASTKLAGGGNEQFF,TGTGCCAGCACCAAACTAGCGGGAGGAGGGAATGAGCAGTTCTTC
15,TRBJ2-1,TRBV7-3,-,-,CASSLTSEVYNEQFF,TGTGCCAGCAGCTTAACGAGTGAAGTGTACAATGAGCAGTTCTTC
14,TRBJ1-2,TRBV10-3,TRBD1,-,CAISRETGRDGYTF,TGTGCCATCAGTAGGGAGACAGGGAGAGATGGCTACACCTTC
19,TRBJ2-3,TRBV3-1/TRBV3-2,TRBD2,-,CASSQDFGLAGSSTDTQYF,TGTGCCAGCAGCCAAGATTTCGGACTAGCGGGTTCTAGCACAGATACGCAGTATTTT
17,TRBJ2-1,TRBV29-1,-,-,CSVNRPLDEGFGNEQFF,TGCAGCGTCAATAGGCCCCTGGACGAGGGGTTCGGGAATGAGCAGTTCTTC
16,TRBJ2-3,TRBV5-1,TRBD2,once,CASSLIAGGLTDTQYF,TGCGCCAGCAGCTTGATAGCGGGAGGGCTCACAGATACGCAGTATTTT
13,TRBJ1-1,TRBV27,-,-,CASSISMNTEAFF,TGTGCCAGCAGTATCTCTATGAACACTGAAGCTTTCTTT
15,TRBJ2-6,TRBV5-5,-,-,CASSLGPAGANVLTF,TGTGCCAGCAGCTTGGGGCCCGCTGGGGCCAACGTCCTGACTTTC
17,TRBJ1-4,TRBV4-1,TRBD1,-,CASSQGDGDRGMEKLFF,TGCGCCAGCAGCCAAGGGGACGGGGACAGGGGTATGGAAAAACTGTTTTTT
12,TRBJ2-1,TRBV5-1,-,-,CASSLEAYEQFF,TGCGCCAGCAGCTTGGAGGCGTATGAGCAGTTCTTC
13,TRBJ2-5,TRBV7-9,-,-,CASSKGGGETQYF,TGTGCCAGCAGCAAAGGTGGGGGTGAGACCCAGTACTTC
14,TRBJ1-1,TRBV15,-,-,CATSRGLEGAEAFF,TGTGCCACCAGCAGGGGACTGGAGGGTGCTGAAGCTTTCTTT
16,TRBJ2-1,TRBV5-4,TRBD2,-,CASSSGLAGSYNEQFF,TGTGCCAGCAGCTCGGGACTAGCGGGCTCCTACAATGAGCAGTTCTTC
17,TRBJ2-2,TRBV6-1,-,-,CASSETLQGVSTGELFF,TGTGCCAGCAGTGAAACACTACAGGGAGTTTCGACCGGGGAGCTGTTTTTT
17,TRBJ2-1,TRBV28,TRBD2,-,CASSGNSGSRSYNEQFF,TGTGCCAGCAGTGGCAATAGCGGGAGCCGCTCCTACAATGAGCAGTTCTTC
17,TRBJ1-2,TRBV10-3,TRBD1,-,CAISQSRGTGTEYGYTF,TGTGCCATCAGTCAAAGTCGGGGGACAGGAACCGAATATGGCTACACCTTC
16,TRBJ1-5,TRBV9,-,-,CASSPTAGRNNQPQHF,TGTGCCAGCAGCCCTACCGCAGGGAGGAACAATCAGCCCCAGCATTTT
15,TRBJ2-1,TRBV7-9,-,-,CASSRRSGANNEQFF,TGTGCCAGCAGCCGGCGAAGCGGAGCTAACAATGAGCAGTTCTTC
14,TRBJ2-1,TRBV27,-,-,CASSPFTGEYEQFF,TGTGCCAGCAGTCCCTTTACGGGGGAGTATGAGCAGTTCTTC
15,TRBJ1-1,TRBV6-5,TRBD1,-,CASSYTTGANTEAFF,TGTGCCAGCAGTTACACAACAGGGGCAAACACTGAAGCTTTCTTT
16,TRBJ2-6,TRBV5-1,-,-,CASSLPLVEGANVLTF,TGCGCCAGCAGCTTGCCCCTTGTAGAAGGGGCCAACGTCCTGACTTTC